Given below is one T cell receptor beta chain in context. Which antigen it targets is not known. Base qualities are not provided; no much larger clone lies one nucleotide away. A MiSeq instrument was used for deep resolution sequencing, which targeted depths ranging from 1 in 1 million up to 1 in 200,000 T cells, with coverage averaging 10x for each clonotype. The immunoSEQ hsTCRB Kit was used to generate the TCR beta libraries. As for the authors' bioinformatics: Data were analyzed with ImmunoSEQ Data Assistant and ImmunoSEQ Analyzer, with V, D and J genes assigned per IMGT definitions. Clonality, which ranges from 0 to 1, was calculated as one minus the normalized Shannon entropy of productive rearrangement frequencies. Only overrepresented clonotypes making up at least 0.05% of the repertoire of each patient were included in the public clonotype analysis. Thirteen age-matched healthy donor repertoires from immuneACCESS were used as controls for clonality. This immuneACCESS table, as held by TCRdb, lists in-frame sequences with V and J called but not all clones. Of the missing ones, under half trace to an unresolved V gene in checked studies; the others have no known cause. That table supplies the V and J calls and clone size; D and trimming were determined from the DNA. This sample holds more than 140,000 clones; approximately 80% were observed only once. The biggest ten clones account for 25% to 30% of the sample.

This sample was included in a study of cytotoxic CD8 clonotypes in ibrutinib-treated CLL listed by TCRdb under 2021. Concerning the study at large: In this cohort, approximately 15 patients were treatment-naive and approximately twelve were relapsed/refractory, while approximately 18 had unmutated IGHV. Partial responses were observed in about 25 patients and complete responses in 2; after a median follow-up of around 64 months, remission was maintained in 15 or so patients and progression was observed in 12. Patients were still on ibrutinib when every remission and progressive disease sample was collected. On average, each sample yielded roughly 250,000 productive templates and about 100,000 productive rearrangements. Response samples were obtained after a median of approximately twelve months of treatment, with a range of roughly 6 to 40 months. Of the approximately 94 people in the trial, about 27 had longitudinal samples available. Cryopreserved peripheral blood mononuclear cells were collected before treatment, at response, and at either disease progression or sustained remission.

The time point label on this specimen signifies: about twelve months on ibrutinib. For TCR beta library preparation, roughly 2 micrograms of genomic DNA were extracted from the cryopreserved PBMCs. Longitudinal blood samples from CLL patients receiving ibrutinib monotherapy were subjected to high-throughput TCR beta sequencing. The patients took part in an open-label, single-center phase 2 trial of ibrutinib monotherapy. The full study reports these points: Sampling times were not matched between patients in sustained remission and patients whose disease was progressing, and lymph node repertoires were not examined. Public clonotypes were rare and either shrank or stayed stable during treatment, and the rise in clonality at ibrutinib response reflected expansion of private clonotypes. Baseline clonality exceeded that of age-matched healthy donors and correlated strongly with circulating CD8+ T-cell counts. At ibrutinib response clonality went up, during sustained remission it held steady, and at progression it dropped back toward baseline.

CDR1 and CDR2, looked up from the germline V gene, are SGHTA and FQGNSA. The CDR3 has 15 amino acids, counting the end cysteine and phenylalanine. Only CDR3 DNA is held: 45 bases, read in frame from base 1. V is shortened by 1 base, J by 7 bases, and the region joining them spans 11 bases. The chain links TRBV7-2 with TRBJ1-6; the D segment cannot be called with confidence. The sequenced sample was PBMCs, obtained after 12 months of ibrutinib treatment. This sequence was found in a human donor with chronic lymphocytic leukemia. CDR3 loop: CASSLGTPWNSPLHF. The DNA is TGTGCCAGCAGCTTAGGTACCCCTTGGAATTCACCCCTCCACTTT.